This is a list of T cell receptor beta chains from one sample in a study of T cells expressing NK-cell markers. With the 5' RACE reads reprocessed, TCRdb shows one record per CDR3 protein and no DNA. This repertoire includes around 380,000 distinct CDR3 sequences. Source material: blood T cells: a sorted CD56 or NKG2C T cell subset, CD4+ or CD8+ T cells, or bulk PBMC T cells (not recorded which). The source is a woman aged 45-59 years in good health. The CDR3 runs from the conserved cysteine through the conserved F or W. Fields, in order: J gene, V gene, CDR3 protein.

TRBJ2-3 TRBV12-3/TRBV12-4 CASISGLGTDTQYF
TRBJ1-6 TRBV5-5 CASSLHRDTVRTPLHF
TRBJ2-5 TRBV7-2 CASSPKARGETQYF
TRBJ2-1 TRBV5-1 CASSLKEGVYNEQFF
TRBJ2-1 TRBV25-1 CASNLGLASGNEQFF
TRBJ2-5 TRBV5-1 CASSFRTGQETQYF
TRBJ2-5 TRBV14 CASSHWRLGEETQYF
TRBJ2-5 TRBV11-2 CASSPDLGTETQYF
TRBJ2-3 TRBV24-1 CATSETAGTDTQYF
TRBJ1-2 TRBV24-1 CATSDMTVNYGYTF
TRBJ1-2 TRBV5-5 CASSPRAIDYGYTF
TRBJ2-7 TRBV4-1 CASSQAGTSGYEQYF
TRBJ2-5 TRBV24-1 CATSDSGRTRETQYF
TRBJ2-3 TRBV5-1 CASTRTASTDTQYF
TRBJ2-4 TRBV12-3/TRBV12-4 CASTLEGSRKNIQYF
TRBJ2-5 TRBV12-3/TRBV12-4 CASTQGGQETQYF
TRBJ2-3 TRBV12-3/TRBV12-4 CASSPRALGGTQYF
TRBJ2-7 TRBV4-1 CASSLTGGEQYF
TRBJ2-7 TRBV24-1 CATSDSGTGFHYEQYF
TRBJ1-4 TRBV11-3 CASSPGGGSVKLFF
TRBJ2-3 TRBV5-1 CASKDLTSTDTQYF
TRBJ2-3 TRBV4-1 CASSLQQGNTDTQYF
TRBJ2-1 TRBV25-1 CASSEYGLAGGEQFF
TRBJ2-1 TRBV5-1 CASSPAGAPYNEQFF
TRBJ2-7 TRBV12-3/TRBV12-4 CASSLTSLSTKHF
TRBJ2-7 TRBV5-1 CASSDGTSVNYEQYF
TRBJ2-7 TRBV29-1 CSVTRGVAGGGEQYF
TRBJ2-1 TRBV7-2 CASSLAIESSYNEQFF
TRBJ1-5 TRBV28 CASNQGLNQPQHF
TRBJ2-1 TRBV7-8 CASSTSAGNEQFF
TRBJ2-7 TRBV14 CASSQVGNSYEQYF
TRBJ1-1 TRBV5-1 CASTLGITGIKLDTEAFF
TRBJ2-1 TRBV12-3/TRBV12-4 CASTRGTSGIGEQFF